This TCR beta chain was obtained from a study of cytomegalovirus exposure and HLA in healthy donors. The study ran its PCR with 60 Vbeta and 13 Jbeta primers. Sequencing used immunoSEQ multiplex PCR; TCRdb keeps in-frame clones, though not all of them. The table lists 90,000 to 110,000 clones, around 81% of them singletons. Study outcomes and limitations: Previous analysis showed most TCR beta V segments were productive about 87% or about 30% of the time.

V lost 0 bases and J 3 bases, leaving 19 bases between the germline ends. Germline V CDR1 and CDR2: SGHDT, YYEEEE. The CDR3 spans 17 residues. A remark on this clone: Its antigen is currently unknown.

What was sequenced was PBMCs. This clonotype was sampled from a woman in her twenties or thirties in good health and CMV-seronegative. This sequence joins TRBV5-6 and TRBJ2-7, with TRBD1 as a possible D gene (6 bases). For the CDR3, the DNA is TGTGCCAGCAGCTTGGGAATTCCGGGACATAATTTCTACGAGCAGTACTTC. Amino acid sequence: CASSLGIPGHNFYEQYF.